The T cell receptor (beta chain) under discussion was sequenced for a study of shared clonotypes between healthy human individuals. Generated by immunoSEQ multiplex PCR, the TCRdb table keeps only in-frame clones and is missing some. The sample carries about 2,500,000 clones, just over 90% recorded once. Memory CD4+ cells were the fraction left after CD45RA+ naive selection. Germline loops: CDR1 LGHNT, CDR2 FRNRAP. V lost 0 bases and J lost 4; bases outside the gene matches: 5. This CDR3 spans 15 amino acids. The chain has TRBV12-5 and TRBJ2-5; 7 bases map to TRBD1. The sample consisted of naive CD4+ T cells sorted from blood. Noted subset: CD45RA+ positively selected. The source is a young man in good health. The CDR3 sequence is CASGLVAGGRETQYF. As DNA, the CDR3 is TGTGCTAGTGGTTTGGTAGCAGGGGGAAGAGAGACCCAGTACTTC.